One sample yielded the 25 T cell receptor beta chains listed below, sequenced in a study of cytomegalovirus exposure and HLA in healthy donors. With 60 Vbeta and 13 Jbeta primers, the PCR was carried out. Sequenced by immunoSEQ multiplex PCR; TCRdb stores in-frame clones only, minus some. This sample has 90,000 to 150,000 clones; roughly four fifths occur once, and the top ten carry about 16%. Sequencing used PBMCs. All receptors come from a man in his forties or fifties in good health and CMV-seropositive.

V gene TRBV7-2 combines with J gene TRBJ2-3, with D tentatively TRBD2 (5 bases). V lost 5 bases and J 0 bases, leaving 15 bases between the germline ends. This CDR3 region has 16 residues. Germline values: CDR1 SGHTA, CDR2 FQGNSA. CDR3 in DNA: TGTGCCAGCAGCCGGATAGGAGGCGCTAGCACAGATACGCAGTATTTT. Translated: CASSRIGGASTDTQYF.

J is TRBJ1-4 and V is TRBV4-3; 9 bases match TRBD1. J gave up 8 bases and V 8 bases, and 9 bases lay outside the gene matches. Germline CDR1 and CDR2: LGHNA and YSLEER. The CDR3 loop spans 14 amino acids. The CDR3 sequence: CASGLQGAGEKLFF. The CDR3 nucleotides read TGCGCCAGCGGATTACAGGGGGCGGGGGAAAAACTGTTTTTT.

The sample holds a few counts of this clone. The chain is built from TRBV14 and TRBJ1-1; D possibly corresponds to TRBD1 (6 bases). Germline CDR1 SGHDN, CDR2 FVKESK. The germline V and J ends were trimmed by 0 bases and 4 bases, with 6 bases remaining between them. The CDR3 length is 13 residues. The CDR3 loop is CASSQDRGTEAFF. In DNA, the CDR3 is TGTGCCAGCAGCCAAGACAGGGGCACTGAAGCTTTCTTT.

The J gene is TRBJ2-5, the V gene TRBV7-2; unclear D gene. The last part of the DNA fits TRBJ2-7 better; the J call may be wrong. Germline V gene lookup returns CDR1 SGHTA and CDR2 FQGNSA. The CDR3 totals 15 residues. CDR3 amino acids: CASSLASGASYEQYF. Written as DNA, the CDR3 is TGTGCCAGCAGCTTAGCGTCCGGTGCCTCCTACGAGCAGTACTTC.

This chain links TRBV27 with TRBJ1-1, with D possibly TRBD1 on 6 matching bases. Germline V lookup: CDR1 MNHEY, CDR2 SMNVEV (reference sequence). With 5 bases removed from V and 1 base from J, the gap between germline ends came to 14 bases. The CDR3 is 15 amino acids. The CDR3 loop is CASSRGGSTNTEAFF. The CDR3 coding sequence is TGTGCCAGCAGTCGAGGGGGATCGACGAACACTGAAGCTTTCTTT.

The genes are TRBV7-9 and TRBJ2-5; D is unresolved. Germline assignment: CDR1 SEHNR and CDR2 FQNEAQ (reference sequence). This CDR3 is 13 amino acids long. The V end was cut by 3 bases, the J end by 0 bases, with 5 bases between. The CDR3 here is CASSLEYQETQYF. DNA of the CDR3: TGTGCCAGCAGCTTGGAGTACCAAGAGACCCAGTACTTC.

This clone showed up just a few times. The chain recombines TRBV5-1 with TRBJ2-4; possibly TRBD1 for D (7 bases). The V end lost 5 bases, the J end lost 6 bases, and 18 bases lay between the germline ends. Germline lookup yields CDR1 SGHRS and CDR2 YFSETQ. This CDR3 has 15 amino acids. Here the CDR3 reads CASSSTEGASNIQYF. CDR3 bases: TGCGCCAGCAGTTCTACGGAGGGGGCGTCAAACATTCAGTACTTC.

V and J are TRBV9 and TRBJ2-7, with 8 bases identical to TRBD1. Germline V lookup: CDR1 SGDLS, CDR2 YYNGEE. V was pared by 4 bases and J by 4 bases, with 4 bases of the junction left unmatched. The CDR3 consists of 13 residues. This chain's CDR3 is CASSTDREYEQYF. The CDR3 nucleotides read TGTGCCAGCAGCACGGACAGGGAATACGAGCAGTACTTC. The variable domain in full, with the rest retrieved from reference TRBV9 and TRBJ2-7, is DSGVTQTPKHLITATGQRVTLRCSPRSGDLSVYWYQQSLDQGLQFLIQYYNGEERAKGNILERFSAQQFPDLHSELNLSSLELGDSALYFCASSTDREYEQYFGPGTRLTVT.

V is TRBV7-9 and J is TRBJ2-1; TRBD2 matches 14 bases. Germline loops: CDR1 SEHNR, CDR2 FQNEAQ (reference sequence). Unmatched junction bases numbered 8, after V lost 4 bases and J lost 6 bases. The CDR3 loop spans 17 amino acids. CDR3 in amino acids: CASSSPGLAGVGNEQFF. The CDR3 DNA reads as TGTGCCAGCAGCTCACCGGGACTAGCGGGAGTGGGCAATGAGCAGTTCTTC.

The CDR3 loop reads CASSPTGNSNQPQHF. CDR3 DNA sequence: TGTGCCAGTAGCCCGACAGGTAATAGCAATCAGCCCCAGCATTTT. The gene calls are TRBV19 and TRBJ1-5; the D gene is possibly TRBD1 (6 bases). CDR3 size: 15 residues. The V and J ends lost 6 bases and 0 bases respectively, with 12 bases between them. CDR1 and CDR2 (germline): LNHDA, SQIVND (reference sequence).

The chain uses TRBV28 and TRBJ1-4; perhaps TRBD1 as D (6 bases). Germline loops: CDR1 MDHEN, CDR2 SYDVKM. V shed 10 bases and J shed 3 bases, with 12 bases lying between them. This CDR3 is built from 13 residues. The CDR3 DNA reads TGTGCCACCTGCAGGGGTGCTAATGAAAAACTGTTTTTT. Translated: CATCRGANEKLFF.

CDR3 amino acids: CASTEDRGANYGYTF. The CDR3 bases are TGTGCCAGCACCGAGGACAGGGGAGCTAACTATGGCTACACCTTC. The chain recombines TRBV7-2 with TRBJ1-2, with TRBD1 identical over 9 bases. The CDR3 is made up of 15 amino acids. With V trimmed by 7 bases and J by 0 bases, 6 bases remained unmatched. CDR1 is SGHTA, CDR2 FQGNSA, per germline.

As regards this clone: The sample carries other DNA sequences with the same CDR3. This chain links TRBV7-2 with TRBJ1-4; a possible D gene is TRBD1 (6 bases). The germline V gene has CDR1 SGHTA and CDR2 FQGNSA. There are 15 residues in the CDR3. The germline V and J ends were trimmed by 1 base and 0 bases, with 6 bases remaining between them. The chain's CDR3 is CASSLDRATNEKLFF. In nucleotides, the CDR3 is TGTGCCAGCAGCTTAGACAGGGCAACTAATGAAAAACTGTTTTTT.

In its sample, this clone was seen once. V usage is TRBV28 and J usage is TRBJ2-2; 14 bases agree with TRBD2. CDR3 length: 21 residues. J was trimmed by 6 bases and V by 8 bases; bases with no gene match: 23. Germline V gene sequence: CDR1 MDHEN, CDR2 SYDVKM. CDR3 nucleotide sequence: TGTGCCAGCCTGGGACTAGCGGGAGTGGATTCGTCTTCGACCCAACCCGGGGAGCTGTTTTTT. This sequence encodes CASLGLAGVDSSSTQPGELFF.

V and J are TRBV7-2 and TRBJ2-2, with a weak D call TRBD1 (6 bases). V lost 6 bases, J lost 0 bases, and 8 bases lay in between. CDR3 length: 14 residues. In germline, CDR1 is SGHTA, CDR2 FQGNSA. As DNA, the CDR3 is TGTGCCAGCAGGCGGACAGCGAACACCGGGGAGCTGTTTTTT. This codes for CASRRTANTGELFF.

The chain carries TRBV7-7 and TRBJ2-3, with TRBD1 identical over 8 bases. Germline loops: CDR1 SSHAT, CDR2 FNYEAQ (reference sequence). V was pared by 5 bases and J by 1 base, with 2 bases of the junction left unmatched. The CDR3 extends over 14 amino acids. The CDR3 DNA follows: TGTGCCAGCAGCCGGGGACAGGGCACAGATACGCAGTATTTT. Translation: CASSRGQGTDTQYF.

This chain uses TRBV5-1 with TRBJ1-3; 7 bases map to TRBD1. V lost 1 base, J lost 0 bases, and 7 bases stayed unmatched. The length of the CDR3 is 17 residues. Germline assignment: CDR1 SGHRS and CDR2 YFSETQ. CDR3 nucleotide sequence: TGCGCCAGCAGCTTGCAGGGGGGACTCTCCTCTGGAAACACCATATATTTT. It codes for CASSLQGGLSSGNTIYF.

The V call is TRBV11-2, the J call TRBJ2-7, with 8 bases identical to TRBD2. Trimming cost V 5 bases and J 2 bases; bases outside gene matches: 5. The CDR3 is 14 residues long. Germline CDR1 is SGHAT and CDR2 is FQNNGV. The CDR3: CASSRRGVTYEQYF. DNA for the CDR3: TGTGCCAGCAGCCGGCGGGGGGTCACCTACGAGCAGTACTTC.

This clone was seen a few times. V is TRBV15 and J is TRBJ2-1; possible D gene TRBD2, 6 bases. Trimming removed 6 bases from V and 14 bases from J, with 26 bases in between. The length of the CDR3 is 15 residues. CDR1 is LNHNV and CDR2 is YYDKDF in the germline V gene (reference sequence). The DNA for the CDR3 is TGTGCCACCAGGAAAACGGGACTCCAGACCGCTGACGAGTTCTTC. Translating it yields CATRKTGLQTADEFF. The full variable domain, with the rest looked up from reference TRBV15 and TRBJ2-1, is DAMVIQNPRYQVTQFGKPVTLSCSQTLNHNVMYWYQQKSSQAPKLLFHYYDKDFNNEADTPDNFQSRRPNTSFCFLDIRSPGLGDTAMYLCATRKTGLQTADEFFGPGTRLTVL.

The chain has TRBV28 and TRBJ2-1, with 8 nucleotides matching TRBD1. CDR3 length: 12 amino acids. The V and J ends lost 3 bases and 8 bases, in that order; junction bases with no gene match: 0. CDR1 is MDHEN, CDR2 SYDVKM, per germline. The CDR3 protein is CASSLDRDEQFF. The CDR3 nucleotides are TGTGCCAGCAGTTTGGACAGGGATGAGCAGTTCTTC.

This clone occurred once. The chain joins TRBV4-1 to TRBJ1-1, with 8 bases identical to TRBD1. The CDR3 spans 14 residues. Trimming took 4 bases from V and 7 from J; bases not matched to a gene: 8. Per germline, CDR1 MGHRA and CDR2 YSYEKL. The CDR3 DNA sequence: TGCGCCAGCAGCCCCAGGGGGCACGTCGGTGAAGCTTTCTTT. This sequence encodes CASSPRGHVGEAFF.

Note on this clone: Distinct nucleotide sequences in the sample also encode this CDR3. The V and J genes are TRBV4-1 and TRBJ2-1, with TRBD2 identical over 8 bases. Germline V CDR1 and CDR2: MGHRA, YSYEKL. The CDR3 covers 15 residues. V gave up 5 bases and J gave up 0 bases; unmatched junction bases: 3. The CDR3 reads CASSATSGSYNEQFF. For the CDR3, the DNA is TGCGCCAGCAGCGCTACTAGCGGCTCCTACAATGAGCAGTTCTTC.

The chain joins TRBV7-8 to TRBJ2-7; D perhaps matches TRBD2 (6 bases). The J call may be incorrect, as the DNA end agrees better with TRBJ2-1. Germline CDR1 reads SGHVS; CDR2 reads FQNEAQ. CDR3 size: 14 residues. The CDR3 DNA is TGTGCCAGCGGACGGACTATCTCCTACAATGAGCAGTTCTTC. Its translation: CASGRTISYNEQFF.

This sequence joins TRBV10-2 and TRBJ1-5, with D maybe TRBD1 (6 bases). Germline V gene lookup returns CDR1 WSHSY and CDR2 SAAADI. V lost 4 bases, J lost 3 bases, and 7 bases lay in between. CDR3 length: 13 amino acids. The CDR3 sequence: CASSGQDNQPQHF. The DNA for the CDR3 is TGCGCCAGCAGTGGACAGGACAATCAGCCCCAGCATTTT.

This chain joins TRBV2 and TRBJ2-5; TRBD2 is a possible D gene (5 bases). V dropped 8 bases and J dropped 5 bases, with 9 bases sitting between them. This CDR3 comprises 11 residues. The V gene's germline CDR1 is SNHLY and CDR2 FYNNEI. The CDR3 nucleotides read TGTGCCAGCCAACCGGGGGAGACCCAGTACTTC. Translated: CASQPGETQYF.